These 6 T cell receptor beta chains share one sample of origin, sequenced in a study of T-cell reconstitution after alpha-beta-depleted transplantation in children (dated by TCRdb to the mid-2010s). The treatment or condition tag for this specimen amounts to: allogeneic hematopoietic cell transplantation with graft depleted of TCRalphabeta T cells and CD19 B cells. Receptors were amplified or captured by PCR. The instrument given in TCRdb is Illumina HiSeq 2500. TCR libraries were prepared with molecular barcoding, using unique molecular identifiers to normalize TCRbeta repertoire quantification. TCRdb reworked the public reads: Q25 trimming with fastp, MiXCR clone assembly, productive beta chains retained. Records with the same CDR3 protein are collapsed into one entry carrying the most frequent genes and DNA. The sample contains under 300,000 distinct CDR3 sequences, more than 9% of them found a single time. The ten most abundant clones make up 20% to 25% of the sample.

Sequenced material: peripheral blood, taken 180 days after TCRalphabeta/CD19-depleted stem cell transplant. These receptors were obtained from a male patient between 2 and 10 years old who had a stem cell transplant for chronic granulomatous disease, so the T cells may come from the graft donor.

This clonotype was found many times. The rearrangement uses TRBV13 and TRBJ2-3; D is ambiguous. V was cut by 5 bases and J by 6 bases, with 9 bases left in between. This CDR3 spans 12 amino acids. CDR1 is PRHDT, CDR2 FYEKMQ, per germline (reference sequence). The CDR3 here is CASSASPDTQYF. CDR3 nucleotide sequence: TGTGCCAGCAGCGCTTCCCCGGATACGCAGTATTTT.

This clonotype was seen many times. The chain employs TRBV27 and TRBJ2-5; no clear D gene. Germline CDR1 is MNHEY and CDR2 is SMNVEV (reference sequence). The germline V and J ends were trimmed by 2 bases and 1 base, with 14 bases remaining between them. The CDR3 is 16 residues long. The CDR3: CASSLKPGSLQETQYF. DNA of the CDR3: TGTGCCAGCAGTTTAAAGCCCGGCAGCCTCCAAGAGACCCAGTACTTC.

This clonotype has a handful of counts. The chain uses TRBV11-2 and TRBJ2-1, with TRBD2 identical over 12 bases. The CDR3 spans 20 residues. The V gene's germline CDR1 is SGHAT and CDR2 FQNNGV. V lost 0 bases and J lost 0; bases outside the gene matches: 9. The CDR3 sequence is CASSLEAPALAGGSYNEQFF. The CDR3 nucleotides are TGTGCCAGCAGCTTAGAAGCTCCGGCACTAGCGGGGGGCTCCTACAATGAGCAGTTCTTC.

In its sample, this clonotype was seen many times. The rearrangement joins TRBV5-1 to TRBJ1-5; D is undetermined. V lost 0 bases, J lost 0 bases, and 13 bases lay in between. Germline V gives CDR1 SGHRS, CDR2 YFSETQ. This CDR3 comprises 17 residues. The CDR3: CASSLASGSYSNQPQHF. In nucleotides, the CDR3 is TGCGCCAGCAGCTTGGCTTCGGGGAGCTATAGCAATCAGCCCCAGCATTTT.

This sequence joins TRBV19 and TRBJ2-1; 8 bases agree with TRBD2. The J segment lost 10 bases and the V segment lost 3 bases, leaving 5 bases of the junction unmatched. The V gene's germline CDR1 is LNHDA and CDR2 SQIVND (reference sequence). The CDR3 length is 13 residues. In DNA form, the CDR3 reads TGTGCCAGTAGTATCAGGACTAGCCTCGAGCAGTTCTTC. Its translation is CASSIRTSLEQFF.

The chain links TRBV3-1 to TRBJ2-3, with TRBD2 matching 11 bases. Germline CDR1 and CDR2: LGHDT and YNNKEL (reference sequence). The ends lost 10 bases at V and 5 bases at J; junction bases unmatched: 8. The CDR3 loop spans 14 amino acids. Here the CDR3 reads CATSGLAVRDTQYF. In nucleotides, the CDR3 is TGTGCCACCTCGGGACTAGCGGTGAGAGATACGCAGTATTTT.